This T cell receptor beta chain comes out of a study of T cell repertoires in cytomegalovirus infection. Across the study: CMV epitopes used comprised recently identified HLA-C-restricted ones and well-studied HLA-B-restricted ones. Based on public TCR beta signatures, there were indications of CMV infection and of a matching HLA type.

TCRdb used MiXCR to reprocess the reads, holding one entry per CDR3 protein. Of some 920,000 distinct CDR3 sequences listed, 30% to 40% were seen once; the top ten hold roughly 13%. Per germline, CDR1 DFQATT and CDR2 SNEGSKA (reference sequence). The CDR3 totals 16 residues. The junction had 5 bases not matched to a gene; V was cut back by 0 bases and J by 2 bases. General study results and limits: CMV-specific TCR beta clonotypes restricted by HLA-C were the ones dominating the ex vivo response. Summed frequency of shared TCR beta families picked out CMV carriers who also had the relevant HLA.

The table lists this clonotype with a count of one. Its antigen is not identified. The input for sequencing was cultured CD8+ T cells from PBMCs, taken from culture after CMV antigen stimulation. The J gene is TRBJ2-3, the V gene TRBV20-1; 10 positions agree with TRBD2. This sequence originates from a human donor in good health (CMV status not recorded). Some clones in this sample may be carry-over from other donors' samples. This chain's CDR3 is CSARDGTSDDTDTQYF. The CDR3 coding sequence is TGCAGTGCTAGAGACGGGACTAGCGACGACACAGATACGCAGTATTTT.